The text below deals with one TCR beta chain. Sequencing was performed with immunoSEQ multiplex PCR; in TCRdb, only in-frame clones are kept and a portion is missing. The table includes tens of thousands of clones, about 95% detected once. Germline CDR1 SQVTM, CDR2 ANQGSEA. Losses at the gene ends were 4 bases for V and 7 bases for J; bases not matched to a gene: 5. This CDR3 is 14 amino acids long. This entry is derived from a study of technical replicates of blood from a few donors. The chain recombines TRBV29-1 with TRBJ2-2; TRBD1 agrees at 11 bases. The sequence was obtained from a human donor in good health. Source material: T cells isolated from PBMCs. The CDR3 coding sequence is TGCAGCGTTGCTGGACAGGGGGCAATCGGGGAGCTGTTTTTT. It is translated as CSVAGQGAIGELFF.